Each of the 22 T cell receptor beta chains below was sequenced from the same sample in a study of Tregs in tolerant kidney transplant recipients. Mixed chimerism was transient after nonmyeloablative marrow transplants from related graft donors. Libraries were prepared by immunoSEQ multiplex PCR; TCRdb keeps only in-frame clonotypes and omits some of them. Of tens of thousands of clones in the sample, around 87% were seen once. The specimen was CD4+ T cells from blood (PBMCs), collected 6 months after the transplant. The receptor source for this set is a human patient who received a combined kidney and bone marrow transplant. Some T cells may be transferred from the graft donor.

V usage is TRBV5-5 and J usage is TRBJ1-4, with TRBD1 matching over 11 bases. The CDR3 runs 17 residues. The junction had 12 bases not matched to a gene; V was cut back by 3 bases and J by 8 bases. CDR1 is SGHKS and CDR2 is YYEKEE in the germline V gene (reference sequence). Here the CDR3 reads CASSSRDRGVSGEKLFF. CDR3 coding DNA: TGTGCCAGCAGCTCCCGGGACAGGGGGGTATCCGGGGAAAAACTGTTTTTT. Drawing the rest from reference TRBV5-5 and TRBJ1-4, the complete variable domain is DAGVTQSPTHLIKTRGQQVTLRCSPISGHKSVSWYQQVLGQGPQFIFQYYEKEERGRGNFPDRFSARQFPNYSSELNVNALLLGDSALYLCASSSRDRGVSGEKLFFGSGTQLSVL.

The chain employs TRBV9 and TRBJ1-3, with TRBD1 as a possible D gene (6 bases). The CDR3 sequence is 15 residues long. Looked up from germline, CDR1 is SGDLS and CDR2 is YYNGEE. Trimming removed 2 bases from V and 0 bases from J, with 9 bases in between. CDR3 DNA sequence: TGTGCCAGCAGCGTGCAGGGGAACTCTGGAAACACCATATATTTT. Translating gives CASSVQGNSGNTIYF.

CDR3 DNA sequence: TGTGCCAGCAGGGACAGGGGAAGGTTTCAGCCCCAGCATTTT. As protein: CASRDRGRFQPQHF. This rearrangement joins TRBV6-4 to TRBJ1-5; 9 bases align to TRBD1. CDR3 length: 14 residues. After removal of 6 bases from V and 6 bases from J, the junction contained 6 bases not matched to a gene. Germline assignment: CDR1 MRHNA and CDR2 SNTAGT.

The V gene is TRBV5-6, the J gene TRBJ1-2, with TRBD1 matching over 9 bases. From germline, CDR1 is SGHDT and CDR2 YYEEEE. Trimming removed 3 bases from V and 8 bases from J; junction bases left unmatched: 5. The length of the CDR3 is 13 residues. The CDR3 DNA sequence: TGTGCCAGCAGCTCGGACAGGGGCCGGGGCTACACCTTC. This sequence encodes CASSSDRGRGYTF.

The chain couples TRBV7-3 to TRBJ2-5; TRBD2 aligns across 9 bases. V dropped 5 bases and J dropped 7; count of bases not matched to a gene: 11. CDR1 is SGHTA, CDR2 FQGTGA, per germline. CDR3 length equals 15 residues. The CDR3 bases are TGTGCCAGCAGCCAAACTAGCGGGCCCATGGGGACCCAGTACTTC. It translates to CASSQTSGPMGTQYF.

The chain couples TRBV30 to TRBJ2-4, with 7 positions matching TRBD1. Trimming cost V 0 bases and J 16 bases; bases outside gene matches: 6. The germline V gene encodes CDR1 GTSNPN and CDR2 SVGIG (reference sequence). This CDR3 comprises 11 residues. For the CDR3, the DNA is TGTGCCTGGAGTGTACCGGACAGGTATTACTTC. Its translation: CAWSVPDRYYF. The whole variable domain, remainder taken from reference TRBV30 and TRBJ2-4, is SQTIHQWPATLVQPVGSPLSLECTVEGTSNPNLYWYRQAAGRGLQLLFYSVGIGQISSEVPQNLSASRPQDRQFILSSKKLLLSDSGFYLCAWSVPDRYYFGAGTRLSVL.

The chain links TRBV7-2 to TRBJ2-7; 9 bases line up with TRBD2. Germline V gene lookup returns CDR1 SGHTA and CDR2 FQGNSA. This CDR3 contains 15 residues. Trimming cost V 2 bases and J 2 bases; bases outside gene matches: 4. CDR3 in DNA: TGTGCCAGCAGCTTAAGGCTAGCGGGGCCCTACGAGCAGTACTTC. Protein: CASSLRLAGPYEQYF. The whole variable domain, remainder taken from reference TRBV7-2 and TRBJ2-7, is GAGVSQSPSNKVTEKGKDVELRCDPISGHTALYWYRQSLGQGLEFLIYFQGNSAPDKSGLPSDRFSAERTGGSVSTLTIQRTQQEDSAVYLCASSLRLAGPYEQYFGPGTRLTVT.

CDR3 in DNA: TGTGCCAGCAGCGCGGCAGGGGGGAAAGCCTACGAGCAGTACTTC. Translated: CASSAAGGKAYEQYF. V is TRBV5-4 and J is TRBJ2-7; tentative D call: TRBD1 (7 bases). V gave up 4 bases and J gave up 2 bases, with 16 bases separating them. Germline CDR1 reads SGHNT; CDR2 reads YYREEE (reference sequence). The CDR3 spans 15 residues. The complete variable domain, with remaining parts taken from reference TRBV5-4 and TRBJ2-7, reads ETGVTQSPTHLIKTRGQQVTLRCSSQSGHNTVSWYQQALGQGPQFIFQYYREEENGRGNFPPRFSGLQFPNYSSELNVNALELDDSALYLCASSAAGGKAYEQYFGPGTRLTVT.

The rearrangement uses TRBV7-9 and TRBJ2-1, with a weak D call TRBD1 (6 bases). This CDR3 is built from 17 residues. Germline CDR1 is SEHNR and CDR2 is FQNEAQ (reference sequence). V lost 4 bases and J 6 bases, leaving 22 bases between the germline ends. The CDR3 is CASSSKLTGTRGNEQFF. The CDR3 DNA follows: TGTGCCAGCAGCTCAAAACTAACCGGGACACGGGGCAATGAGCAGTTCTTC. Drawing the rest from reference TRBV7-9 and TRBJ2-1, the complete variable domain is DTGVSQNPRHKITKRGQNVTFRCDPISEHNRLYWYRQTLGQGPEFLTYFQNEAQLEKSRLLSDRFSAERPKGSFSTLEIQRTEQGDSAMYLCASSSKLTGTRGNEQFFGPGTRLTVL.

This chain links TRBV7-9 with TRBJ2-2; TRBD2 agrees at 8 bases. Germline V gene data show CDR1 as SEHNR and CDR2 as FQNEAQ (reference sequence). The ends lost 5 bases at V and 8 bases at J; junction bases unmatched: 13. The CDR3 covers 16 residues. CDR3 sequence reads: CASSKGLAPKEGELFF. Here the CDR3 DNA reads TGTGCCAGCAGCAAAGGACTAGCCCCCAAGGAGGGGGAGCTGTTTTTT.

The CDR3 loop is CARLAGLAKNIQYF. The CDR3 DNA follows: TGTGCCAGATTAGCGGGACTAGCCAAAAACATTCAGTACTTC. The chain is built from TRBV27 and TRBJ2-4; 8 positions match TRBD2. This CDR3 contains 14 residues. Germline V gene sequence: CDR1 MNHEY, CDR2 SMNVEV (reference sequence). J was trimmed by 0 bases and V by 9 bases; bases with no gene match: 4.

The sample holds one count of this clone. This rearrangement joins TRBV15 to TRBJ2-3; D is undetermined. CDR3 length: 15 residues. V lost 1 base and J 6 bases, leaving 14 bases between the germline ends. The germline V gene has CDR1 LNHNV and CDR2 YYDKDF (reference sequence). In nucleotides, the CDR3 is TGTGCCACCAGCAGAGCTTACTCCCTAAAGGATACGCAGTATTTT. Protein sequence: CATSRAYSLKDTQYF. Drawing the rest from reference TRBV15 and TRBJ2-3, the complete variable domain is DAMVIQNPRYQVTQFGKPVTLSCSQTLNHNVMYWYQQKSSQAPKLLFHYYDKDFNNEADTPDNFQSRRPNTSFCFLDIRSPGLGDTAMYLCATSRAYSLKDTQYFGPGTRLTVL.

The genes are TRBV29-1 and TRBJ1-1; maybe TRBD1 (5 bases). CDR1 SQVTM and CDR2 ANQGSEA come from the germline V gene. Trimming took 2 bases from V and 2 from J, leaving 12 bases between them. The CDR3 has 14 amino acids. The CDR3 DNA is TGCAGCGTTGAACTCACAGGTTATAACACTGAAGCTTTCTTT. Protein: CSVELTGYNTEAFF.

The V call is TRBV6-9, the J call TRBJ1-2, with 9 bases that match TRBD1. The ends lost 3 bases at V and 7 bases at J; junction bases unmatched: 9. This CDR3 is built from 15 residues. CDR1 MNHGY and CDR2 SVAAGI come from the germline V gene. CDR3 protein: CASSYPPDRGVGYTF. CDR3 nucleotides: TGTGCCAGCAGTTACCCTCCGGACAGGGGAGTTGGCTACACCTTC.

The CDR3 sequence: CASRPARGPSYEQYF. In nucleotides, the CDR3 is TGTGCCAGCAGACCGGCCAGGGGACCCTCCTACGAGCAGTACTTC. The chain links TRBV28 to TRBJ2-7; tentative D call: TRBD1 (6 bases). Looked up from germline, CDR1 is MDHEN and CDR2 is SYDVKM. The CDR3 spans 15 residues. The ends were cut back, 6 bases at V and 0 bases at J, with 15 bases in the middle.

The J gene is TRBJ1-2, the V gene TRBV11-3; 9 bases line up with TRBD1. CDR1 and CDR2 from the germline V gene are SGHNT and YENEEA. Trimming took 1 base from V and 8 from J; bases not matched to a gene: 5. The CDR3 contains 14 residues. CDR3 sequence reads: CASSLGRTGVGYTF. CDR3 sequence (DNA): TGTGCCAGCAGCTTAGGTCGGACAGGGGTCGGCTACACCTTC. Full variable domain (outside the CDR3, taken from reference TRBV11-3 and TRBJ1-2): EAGVVQSPRYKIIEKKQPVAFWCNPISGHNTLYWYLQNLGQGPELLIRYENEEAVDDSQLPKDRFSAERLKGVDSTLKIQPAELGDSAVYLCASSLGRTGVGYTFGSGTRLTVV.

As DNA, the CDR3 is TGCGCCAGCACCCCCCAGCGGTCCTACAATGAGCAGTTCTTC. Protein: CASTPQRSYNEQFF. The chain combines TRBV5-1 with TRBJ2-1; possibly TRBD2 for D (5 bases). Trimming removed 6 bases from V and 1 base from J, with 11 bases in between. CDR1 is SGHRS, CDR2 YFSETQ, per germline. The CDR3 is made up of 14 amino acids.

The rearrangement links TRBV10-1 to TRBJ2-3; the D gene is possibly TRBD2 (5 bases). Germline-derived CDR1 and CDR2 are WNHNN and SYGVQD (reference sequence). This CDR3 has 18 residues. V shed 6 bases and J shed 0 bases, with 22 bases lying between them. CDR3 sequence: CASRGAPWRSTSTDTQYF. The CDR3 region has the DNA TGCGCCAGCAGGGGAGCTCCCTGGCGCTCTACTAGCACAGATACGCAGTATTTT.

For the CDR3, the DNA is TGCGCCAGCAGCTGGATAGCGGGGCATACCTACGAGCAGTACTTC. This sequence encodes CASSWIAGHTYEQYF. The chain uses TRBV5-1 and TRBJ2-7; 8 bases are shared with TRBD2. The V gene end was trimmed by 3 bases and the J gene end by 2 bases; junction bases not matched to a gene: 7. Germline V gene lookup returns CDR1 SGHRS and CDR2 YFSETQ. The CDR3 is made up of 15 amino acids.

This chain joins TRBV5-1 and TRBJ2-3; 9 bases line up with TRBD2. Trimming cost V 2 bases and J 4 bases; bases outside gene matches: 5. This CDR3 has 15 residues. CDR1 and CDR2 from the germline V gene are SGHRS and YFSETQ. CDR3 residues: CASSFGTSRADTQYF. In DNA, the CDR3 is TGCGCCAGCAGCTTCGGGACTAGCAGGGCAGATACGCAGTATTTT.

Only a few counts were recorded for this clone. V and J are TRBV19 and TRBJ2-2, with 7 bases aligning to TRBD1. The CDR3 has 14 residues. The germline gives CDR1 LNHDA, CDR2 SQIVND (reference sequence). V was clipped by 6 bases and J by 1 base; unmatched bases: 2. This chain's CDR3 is CASSRQGNTGELFF. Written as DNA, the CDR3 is TGTGCCAGTAGCAGACAGGGGAACACCGGGGAGCTGTTTTTT.

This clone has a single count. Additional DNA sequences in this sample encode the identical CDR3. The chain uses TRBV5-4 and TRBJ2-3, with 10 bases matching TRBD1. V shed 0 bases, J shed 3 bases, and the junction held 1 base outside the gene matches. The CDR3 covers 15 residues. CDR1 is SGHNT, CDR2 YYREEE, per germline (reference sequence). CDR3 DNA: TGTGCCAGCAGCTTGGGGGGACAGGGGACAGATACGCAGTATTTT. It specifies CASSLGGQGTDTQYF.